Given below is one T cell receptor (beta chain) in context. The data were obtained in a study of blood T cell repertoires in COVID-19. The protocol was immunoSEQ multiplex PCR, while the TCRdb copy is restricted to in-frame clones and leaves out a portion. The sample lists approximately 72,000 clones, roughly 85% seen once, with roughly 25% in the top ten. V dropped 0 bases and J dropped 4 bases, with 15 bases sitting between them. Germline-derived CDR1 and CDR2 are LGHNA and YNFKEQ. This CDR3 has 16 residues. Input material: peripheral blood. The gene calls are TRBV4-2 and TRBJ2-5, with a weak D call TRBD1 (6 bases). The sequence came from a man over 45 with acute or convalescent COVID-19. The CDR3 is CASSQDGTPLGETQYF. As DNA, the CDR3 is TGTGCCAGCAGCCAAGACGGGACACCACTTGGAGAGACCCAGTACTTC.